This T cell receptor beta chain was sequenced in a study of T cell responses to AZD1222 COVID-19 vaccine. Clones were sequenced by immunoSEQ multiplex PCR, and TCRdb holds only the in-frame ones, with some missing. This table has tens of thousands of clones, roughly 90% appearing once. CDR3 size: 13 residues. Germline V gives CDR1 SNHLY, CDR2 FYNNEI. Trimming removed 6 bases from V and 0 bases from J, with 6 bases in between. This receptor was obtained from an adult who received the AZD1222 COVID-19 vaccine. The chain is built from TRBV2 and TRBJ1-5; tentative D call: TRBD1 (5 bases). The sample was peripheral blood, taken 28 days after the second AZD1222 dose. CDR3 in amino acids: CASRQVSNQPQHF. The CDR3 nucleotides are TGTGCCAGCAGACAGGTTAGCAATCAGCCCCAGCATTTT.